This T cell receptor (beta chain) comes out of a study of monozygotic twins with inflammatory bowel disease. Study outcomes and limitations: IBD patients displayed reduced TCRbeta diversity (inverse Simpson) when set against healthy co-twins. No distinction between different T cell subtypes was possible.

Using eight separate reactions per sample, the authors generated cDNA. TCRdb reanalyzed the 5' RACE reads and collapses them to one entry per CDR3 protein, without DNA. This table lists around 40,000 distinct CDR3 sequences. Blood samples measuring around 2.5 ml were taken per donor. A note on this clonotype: The antigen remains undetermined.

Germline assignment: CDR1 WNHNN and CDR2 SYGVQD (reference sequence). This CDR3 has 15 amino acids. Sequences were obtained from blood. This chain connects TRBV10-1 to TRBJ2-1; as DNA is missing, the TRBD1 call by TCRdb cannot be tested. The sequence came from a human donor with ulcerative colitis or Crohn's disease, or a healthy co-twin of an affected twin (not recorded which). This CDR3 reads CASSESGDRVNEQFF.